The present T cell receptor (beta chain) was sequenced within a study of siplizumab effects on memory and regulatory T cells. The authors kept the mixed lymphocyte reaction cells in coculture at 37°C for approximately 6 days. CFSE tagged responder PBMCs, Violet Dye tagged stimulator PBMCs, and the cells were mixed 1:1. CDR1 and CDR2 (germline): KGHSH, LQKENI. This CDR3 is 14 amino acids long. Trimming removed 2 bases at V and 0 bases at J, with 7 bases between. Repertoires were generated with immunoSEQ multiplex PCR, while TCRdb's copy carries only in-frame clones and drops some. The table includes almost 20,000 clones, around 43% detected once. Only a few counts were recorded for this clone. What it binds is not known. Study findings and constraints: Proliferating CD4+ or CD8+ clones, roughly 75-95% of them, lacked an assignable naive or memory phenotype. Unstimulated subsets captured only a minor fraction of alloreactive clones.

Source material: CFSE-low (dividing) CD4+ T cells sorted from an allogeneic mixed lymphocyte reaction. The chain links TRBV18 to TRBJ1-1, with D possibly being TRBD1 (5 bases). The TCR was taken from a human donor in good health; the cells came from an allogeneic mixed lymphocyte reaction. Some clones in this sample may be carry-over from other donors' samples. Here the CDR3 DNA reads TGTGCCAGCTCACCAAACAGGCTGAACACTGAAGCTTTCTTT. This sequence encodes CASSPNRLNTEAFF.